The sequence of this T cell receptor beta chain was determined in a study of cytomegalovirus exposure and HLA in healthy donors. General study results and limits: What was likely a sequencing artifact was a cluster of highly shared sequence variants.

This CDR3 has 15 residues. CDR1 is SGHTA and CDR2 is FQGNSA in the germline V gene. Trimming shortened V by 4 bases and J by 0 bases, and 12 bases separated the two germline ends. PCR employed 60 Vbeta and 13 Jbeta primers. The method was immunoSEQ multiplex PCR; TCRdb's version includes in-frame clones alone and lacks a portion of them. Among about 100,000 clones listed, more than 75% were seen once. As for this clone: Antigen unknown.

This TCR came from a woman between 35 and 50 years old in good health and CMV-seronegative. Sequenced material: PBMCs. The gene calls are TRBV7-2 and TRBJ1-1, with D uncertain. DNA of the CDR3: TGTGCCAGCAGCTCCCAGCGGACCTTGAACACTGAAGCTTTCTTT. This gives the protein CASSSQRTLNTEAFF.